Following are 10 T cell receptor beta chains from one sample sequenced in a study of cytomegalovirus exposure and HLA in healthy donors. PCR primers comprised 60 Vbeta and 13 Jbeta primers. The method was immunoSEQ multiplex PCR; TCRdb's version includes in-frame clones alone and lacks a portion of them. Here the sample spans approximately 130,000 clones, more than 70% being singletons. The sample comprised PBMCs. Every receptor here comes from a woman between 45 and 65 years old in good health and CMV-seropositive.

The rearrangement joins TRBV5-1 to TRBJ2-6; D perhaps matches TRBD1 (6 bases). CDR3 length: 15 amino acids. In germline, CDR1 is SGHRS, CDR2 YFSETQ. V was clipped by 2 bases and J by 2 bases, with 8 bases between them. CDR3 in amino acids: CASSFNRAGANVLTF. The DNA of the CDR3 is TGCGCCAGCAGCTTCAACAGGGCTGGGGCCAACGTCCTGACTTTC.

This sequence joins TRBV5-1 and TRBJ2-2; 9 positions agree with TRBD2. From germline, CDR1 is SGHRS and CDR2 YFSETQ. V lost 1 base and J lost 2; bases outside the gene matches: 3. CDR3 length: 16 amino acids. CDR3 protein: CASSLQRGANTGELFF. The CDR3 nucleotides are TGCGCCAGCAGCTTGCAGCGGGGGGCCAACACCGGGGAGCTGTTTTTT.

The genes are TRBV7-9 and TRBJ2-7; D perhaps matches TRBD1 (5 bases). V was trimmed by 5 bases and J by 7 bases, leaving 18 bases between them. The CDR3 loop spans 14 amino acids. Germline CDR1 is SEHNR and CDR2 is FQNEAQ (reference sequence). CDR3 in DNA: TGTGCCAGCAGCGTCGCGCCGACAGTACGGGAGCAGTACTTC. Its translation: CASSVAPTVREQYF.

J is TRBJ2-1 and V is TRBV4-2; D is unresolved. The CDR3 is made up of 13 amino acids. The V and J ends lost 1 base and 6 bases respectively, with 7 bases between them. CDR1 is LGHNA and CDR2 is YNFKEQ in the germline V gene. CDR3 residues: CASSQAVRNEQFF. In DNA form, the CDR3 reads TGTGCCAGCAGCCAAGCGGTCCGCAATGAGCAGTTCTTC.

The chain employs TRBV5-1 and TRBJ2-3, with TRBD2 matching 8 bases. Germline CDR1 reads SGHRS; CDR2 reads YFSETQ. This CDR3 is 17 amino acids long. V was clipped by 2 bases and J by 3 bases; unmatched bases: 11. The CDR3 sequence is CASSLPPGLGGTDTQYF. In nucleotides, the CDR3 is TGCGCCAGCAGCTTACCTCCGGGACTAGGTGGTACAGATACGCAGTATTTT.

Notes on this clone: The germline gene is not matched at one end of the junction; a read error may be the cause. V and J are TRBV13 and TRBJ2-1; TRBD2 matches 8 bases. Germline CDR1 is PRHDT and CDR2 is FYEKMQ (reference sequence). The CDR3 has 15 amino acids. Written as DNA, the CDR3 is TGTGCCAGCATCCGCGGGGCGGGAGGTTACAGTGAGCAGTTCTTC. It is translated as CASIRGAGGYSEQFF.

This clone was seen once. The chain employs TRBV7-9 and TRBJ2-1; tentatively, D is TRBD2 (6 bases). Trimming took off 1 base at V and 8 bases at J, with 15 bases between the two ends. Germline assignment: CDR1 SEHNR and CDR2 FQNEAQ (reference sequence). This CDR3 has 15 amino acids. CDR3 nucleotides: TGTGCCAGCAGCTTAGACGGGAGAATTAGCGATGAGCAGTTCTTC. It yields the protein CASSLDGRISDEQFF. Full variable domain (outside the CDR3, taken from reference TRBV7-9 and TRBJ2-1): DTGVSQNPRHKITKRGQNVTFRCDPISEHNRLYWYRQTLGQGPEFLTYFQNEAQLEKSRLLSDRFSAERPKGSFSTLEIQRTEQGDSAMYLCASSLDGRISDEQFFGPGTRLTVL.

The rearrangement links TRBV25-1 to TRBJ1-5, with D unclear. The CDR3 runs to 13 residues. Germline CDR1 reads MGHDK; CDR2 reads SYGVNS. V lost 4 bases, J lost 2 bases, and 6 bases lay in between. The DNA for the CDR3 is TGTGCCAGCAGTGGGGCTGGCAATCAGCCCCAGCATTTT. Protein product: CASSGAGNQPQHF.

The V call is TRBV5-1, the J call TRBJ1-4, with D tentatively TRBD1 (5 bases). Germline CDR1 SGHRS, CDR2 YFSETQ. This CDR3 spans 16 amino acids. Trimming took off 1 base at V and 8 bases at J, with 18 bases between the two ends. CDR3 protein: CASSLTTGHHLEKLFF. The DNA of the CDR3 is TGCGCCAGCAGCTTGACTACAGGCCACCACCTAGAAAAACTGTTTTTT. Complete variable domain (other parts from reference TRBV5-1 and TRBJ1-4): KAGVTQTPRYLIKTRGQQVTLSCSPISGHRSVSWYQQTPGQGLQFLFEYFSETQRNKGNFPGRFSGRQFSNSRSEMNVSTLELGDSALYLCASSLTTGHHLEKLFFGSGTQLSVL.

The chain carries TRBV5-6 and TRBJ1-2; 9 bases align to TRBD1. V lost 0 bases, J lost 6 bases, and 6 bases stayed unmatched. The CDR3 has 15 residues. Germline loops: CDR1 SGHDT, CDR2 YYEEEE. The CDR3: CASSLGGTGSDGYTF. In nucleotides, the CDR3 is TGTGCCAGCAGCTTGGGTGGGACAGGGTCGGATGGCTACACCTTC.